The 17 T cell receptor beta chains presented below share a single source sample, sequenced in a study of blood T cell repertoires in COVID-19. The assay was immunoSEQ multiplex PCR, and TCRdb's table has in-frame clones only and misses some. The data show fewer than 350,000 clones, roughly 87% seen once. Sample: peripheral blood. The receptors stem from a woman in her fifties or sixties with COVID-19, enrolled during active disease.

The rearrangement uses TRBV7-6 and TRBJ1-6, with D uncertain. The CDR3 length is 14 residues. Trimming pared 2 bases from V and 5 bases from J, leaving 7 bases between. Germline V gene data show CDR1 as SGHVS and CDR2 as FNYEAQ. CDR3: CASSLPGNNSPLHF. For the CDR3, the DNA is TGTGCCAGCAGCTTACCCGGGAATAATTCACCCCTCCACTTT.

The chain joins TRBV7-2 to TRBJ1-5; possible D gene TRBD1, 6 bases. V was cut by 5 bases and J by 7 bases, with 18 bases left in between. The V gene's germline CDR1 is SGHTA and CDR2 FQGNSA. CDR3 length: 15 residues. CDR3 loop: CASSKEGITGQPQHF. The CDR3 DNA is TGTGCCAGCAGCAAAGAGGGGATCACAGGGCAGCCCCAGCATTTT.

The sample holds one count of this clone. J is TRBJ2-7 and V is TRBV7-3, with TRBD1 matching 7 bases. CDR3 length equals 13 residues. Trimming took 5 bases from V and 5 from J; bases not matched to a gene: 6. Germline CDR1 and CDR2: SGHTA and FQGTGA. Here the CDR3 DNA reads TGTGCCAGCAGCCCGACAGGGTTGGACGAGCAGTACTTC. Protein product: CASSPTGLDEQYF.

The V call is TRBV20-1, the J call TRBJ1-5; D unresolved. The germline V and J ends were trimmed by 3 bases and 3 bases, with 9 bases remaining between them. Germline V CDR1 and CDR2: DFQATT, SNEGSKA (reference sequence). This CDR3 comprises 13 residues. The chain's CDR3 is CSASRGNNQPQHF. CDR3 DNA: TGCAGTGCTAGTCGGGGAAACAATCAGCCCCAGCATTTT.

J is TRBJ1-6 and V is TRBV27; maybe TRBD1 (6 bases). Germline V lookup: CDR1 MNHEY, CDR2 SMNVEV (reference sequence). Between the trimmed V and J ends, which lost 2 bases and 12 bases, there was a span of 8 bases. The CDR3 contains 12 residues. The CDR3 nucleotides are TGTGCCAGCAGTTTAAGGGGGTTACCCCTCCACTTT. Its protein is CASSLRGLPLHF.

The chain recombines TRBV7-2 with TRBJ1-4; D ambiguous. The CDR3 contains 14 residues. Germline lookup yields CDR1 SGHTA and CDR2 FQGNSA. Trimming shortened V by 6 bases and J by 8 bases, and 16 bases separated the two germline ends. DNA of the CDR3: TGTGCCAGCAGAAAAAATCGGGTCGACGAAAAACTGTTTTTT. This encodes CASRKNRVDEKLFF.

This chain uses TRBV7-9 with TRBJ2-1; possibly TRBD2 for D (5 bases). V lost 5 bases and J lost 0, with 11 bases in between. The germline V gene has CDR1 SEHNR and CDR2 FQNEAQ (reference sequence). There are 15 residues in the CDR3. The DNA of the CDR3 is TGTGCCAGCAGCCCGACACTAGACTCCTACAATGAGCAGTTCTTC. This gives the protein CASSPTLDSYNEQFF.

This clone was seen once. The chain joins TRBV2 to TRBJ2-1; D gene uncertain. The germline V gene has CDR1 SNHLY and CDR2 FYNNEI. This CDR3 spans 12 amino acids. V was trimmed by 5 bases and J by 13 bases, leaving 15 bases between them. CDR3 in DNA: TGTGCCAGCAGTCTATTCCGGGTCCTTCAGTTCTTC. Translated: CASSLFRVLQFF.

The rearrangement uses TRBV18 and TRBJ1-1; D gene uncertain. CDR3 length equals 15 residues. Germline V gene sequence: CDR1 KGHSH, CDR2 LQKENI. V was cut by 4 bases and J by 1 base, with 13 bases left in between. CDR3 DNA sequence: TGTGCCAGCTCACTCGGACTTTTGAAGAACACTGAAGCTTTCTTT. Protein sequence: CASSLGLLKNTEAFF.

The chain combines TRBV20-1 with TRBJ1-1; D gene unclear. V was clipped by 7 bases and J by 1 base, with 7 bases between them. CDR3 size: 11 residues. From germline, CDR1 is DFQATT and CDR2 SNEGSKA (reference sequence). CDR3 DNA: TGCAGTGTTGAGAGGAACACTGAAGCTTTCTTT. Translating gives CSVERNTEAFF.

V gene TRBV5-1 combines with J gene TRBJ1-5; weak D call: TRBD1 (5 bases). Germline loops: CDR1 SGHRS, CDR2 YFSETQ. V was shortened by 0 bases and J by 9 bases, with 13 bases between the two germline ends. The CDR3 loop spans 14 amino acids. The DNA for the CDR3 is TGCGCCAGCAGCTTGGCCTTGGGGCTCCCGCCCCAGCATTTT. Protein: CASSLALGLPPQHF.

The chain joins TRBV9 to TRBJ1-2, with D perhaps matching TRBD1 (6 bases). Between the trimmed V and J ends, which lost 0 bases and 4 bases, there was a span of 13 bases. The CDR3 runs to 15 residues. Germline CDR1 is SGDLS and CDR2 is YYNGEE. CDR3 in amino acids: CASSVASQGSYGYTF. The CDR3 bases are TGTGCCAGCAGCGTAGCCTCACAGGGTAGCTATGGCTACACCTTC.

The chain combines TRBV2 with TRBJ2-7; 8 bases agree with TRBD2. With 8 bases clipped from V and 0 bases from J, the junction kept 6 bases outside the gene matches. CDR1 is SNHLY, CDR2 FYNNEI, per germline. The CDR3 consists of 14 residues. DNA of the CDR3: TGTGCCAGCTTTCCGGGGGGGAACTCCTACGAGCAGTACTTC. Amino acids: CASFPGGNSYEQYF. Looking up the rest from reference TRBV2 and TRBJ2-7 gives the full variable domain: EPEVTQTPSHQVTQMGQEVILRCVPISNHLYFYWYRQILGQKVEFLVSFYNNEISEKSEIFDDQFSVERPDGSNFTLKIRSTKLEDSAMYFCASFPGGNSYEQYFGPGTRLTVT.

This clone was counted a single time. DNA for the CDR3: TGTGCCAGCAGCCAAGGGGCGGGGGATGAAAAACTGTTTTTT. This encodes CASSQGAGDEKLFF. The rearrangement links TRBV3-1 (or the pseudogene TRBV3-2) to TRBJ1-4; a weak D match, TRBD1 (5 bases). V shed 1 base and J shed 6 bases, with 9 bases lying between them. CDR3 length: 14 residues. Germline loops: CDR1 LGHDT, CDR2 YNNKEL (reference sequence).

CDR3 sequence (DNA): TGTGCCAGCAGTCCTAATACAGGGTTCGGCGACAATCAGCCCCAGCATTTT. This gives the protein CASSPNTGFGDNQPQHF. The V and J genes are TRBV5-8 and TRBJ1-5; D might be TRBD1 (6 bases). In germline, CDR1 is SGHTS, CDR2 YDEGEE. The CDR3 sequence is 17 residues long. V was clipped by 5 bases and J by 3 bases, with 21 bases between them.

The chain carries TRBV18 and TRBJ2-3, with 9 bases matching TRBD2. Losses at the gene ends were 0 bases for V and 1 base for J; bases not matched to a gene: 5. The germline V gene encodes CDR1 KGHSH and CDR2 LQKENI. CDR3 length equals 17 residues. CDR3: CASSPPGSSGGTDTQYF. CDR3 DNA sequence: TGTGCCAGCTCACCACCGGGTTCTAGCGGGGGCACAGATACGCAGTATTTT.

This clone occurred once. The chain uses TRBV9 and TRBJ2-1; D gene uncertain. Germline assignment: CDR1 SGDLS and CDR2 YYNGEE. The V and J ends lost 0 bases and 0 bases respectively, with 7 bases between them. The CDR3 loop spans 15 amino acids. The CDR3 spells CASSVVPVSYNEQFF. The CDR3 region has the DNA TGTGCCAGCAGCGTAGTTCCGGTCTCCTACAATGAGCAGTTCTTC.